Listed below are T cell receptor beta chains from one sample, sequenced in a study of T cells in localized non-small cell lung cancer. TCRdb's copy holds only in-frame clones and misses some; the assay was immunoSEQ multiplex PCR. The sample includes 100,000 to 150,000 clones, more than 70% of them seen just once. Material: peripheral blood, obtained before any cancer treatment. All receptors derive from a female donor older than 55 with stage I lung adenocarcinoma. CDR3s include the opening cysteine and the closing phenylalanine or tryptophan. Each record gives: clone size, CDR3 length, J gene, D gene, V gene, CDR3 DNA, CDR3 protein. The D gene is left open where the match is weak. A row's size may be missing; if present it is once, few, many or a size class.

abundance: .
len: 14
j_gene: TRBJ2-1
d_gene: TRBD2
v_gene: TRBV28
CDR3nt: TGTGCCAGCAGCGGGACTAGCGGGTTTGGTGAGCAGTTCTTC
CDR3aa: CASSGTSGFGEQFF

abundance: .
len: 12
j_gene: TRBJ1-1
d_gene: .
v_gene: TRBV30
CDR3nt: TGTGCCTGGAGTGTCCGGAACACTGAAGCTTTCTTT
CDR3aa: CAWSVRNTEAFF

abundance: once
len: 12
j_gene: TRBJ2-7
d_gene: .
v_gene: TRBV28
CDR3nt: TGTGCCAGCAGAAAAGGGGTCTACGAGCAGTACTTC
CDR3aa: CASRKGVYEQYF

abundance: few
len: 15
j_gene: TRBJ2-1
d_gene: TRBD2
v_gene: TRBV18
CDR3nt: TGTGCCAGCTCAGGAACTAGCGGGAGTTACAATGAGCAGTTCTTC
CDR3aa: CASSGTSGSYNEQFF

abundance: .
len: 16
j_gene: TRBJ2-4
d_gene: TRBD2
v_gene: TRBV5-6
CDR3nt: TGTGCCAGCAGCTTTATCACTAGCGGGAGGAGGAACATTCAGTACTTC
CDR3aa: CASSFITSGRRNIQYF

abundance: .
len: 13
j_gene: TRBJ2-5
d_gene: .
v_gene: TRBV15
CDR3nt: TGTGCCACCAGCAGAGATTTGGAAGAGACCCAGTACTTC
CDR3aa: CATSRDLEETQYF

abundance: .
len: 13
j_gene: TRBJ2-5
d_gene: .
v_gene: TRBV15
CDR3nt: TGTGCCACCAGCAGAGATAAGCGAGAGACCCAGTACTTC
CDR3aa: CATSRDKRETQYF

abundance: once
len: 16
j_gene: TRBJ2-5
d_gene: .
v_gene: TRBV15
CDR3nt: TGTGCCACCAGCAGAGATTTCGGGGGAGCGAAAGAGACCCAGTACTTC
CDR3aa: CATSRDFGGAKETQYF

abundance: .
len: 13
j_gene: TRBJ2-1
d_gene: .
v_gene: TRBV6-6
CDR3nt: TGTGCCAGCAGTTATGGAGCCCCCAATGAGCAGTTCTTC
CDR3aa: CASSYGAPNEQFF

abundance: once
len: 14
j_gene: TRBJ2-3
d_gene: .
v_gene: TRBV29-1
CDR3nt: TGCAGCGTGGAGTTCAGCGGACCCACAGATACGCAGTATTTT
CDR3aa: CSVEFSGPTDTQYF

abundance: .
len: 14
j_gene: TRBJ1-4
d_gene: TRBD1
v_gene: TRBV5-4
CDR3nt: TGTGCCAGCGCCAGACAGGGGACTGACGAAAAACTGTTTTTT
CDR3aa: CASARQGTDEKLFF

abundance: .
len: 14
j_gene: TRBJ1-5
d_gene: .
v_gene: TRBV28
CDR3nt: TGTGCCAGCAGGGTACGGGACAGCAATCAGCCCCAGCATTTT
CDR3aa: CASRVRDSNQPQHF

abundance: .
len: 16
j_gene: TRBJ2-2
d_gene: .
v_gene: TRBV6-6
CDR3nt: TGTGCCAGCAACAAACGGGCCGGGGCGAACACCGGGGAGCTGTTTTTT
CDR3aa: CASNKRAGANTGELFF

abundance: .
len: 13
j_gene: TRBJ2-4
d_gene: .
v_gene: TRBV2
CDR3nt: TGTGCCAGCAGCCCACGGTCCAAAAACATTCAGTACTTC
CDR3aa: CASSPRSKNIQYF

abundance: .
len: 15
j_gene: TRBJ1-3
d_gene: .
v_gene: TRBV19
CDR3nt: TGTGCCAGTAGTCCTTACGTGTCCTCTGGAAACACCATATATTTT
CDR3aa: CASSPYVSSGNTIYF

abundance: .
len: 17
j_gene: TRBJ2-1
d_gene: TRBD2
v_gene: TRBV16
CDR3nt: TGTGCCAGCAGCTCAGCCGGTGGGAGGGCCGGGTACAATGAGCAGTTCTTC
CDR3aa: CASSSAGGRAGYNEQFF

abundance: .
len: 15
j_gene: TRBJ2-1
d_gene: TRBD1
v_gene: TRBV11-2
CDR3nt: TGTGCCAGCAGCTCCTACAGGGGGCCCTACAATGAGCAGTTCTTC
CDR3aa: CASSSYRGPYNEQFF

abundance: .
len: 10
j_gene: TRBJ2-7
d_gene: .
v_gene: TRBV6-1
CDR3nt: TGTGCCAGCAGGGACTACGAGCAGTACTTC
CDR3aa: CASRDYEQYF

abundance: .
len: 18
j_gene: TRBJ2-1
d_gene: TRBD2
v_gene: TRBV14
CDR3nt: TGTGCCAGCAGTCTACTCATTAAACCGGGACTAGCGTACAATGAGCAGTTCTTC
CDR3aa: CASSLLIKPGLAYNEQFF

abundance: .
len: 16
j_gene: TRBJ1-1
d_gene: .
v_gene: TRBV6-6
CDR3nt: TGTGCCAGCAGACCCCCGCTTTTGGACAAGCGAACTGAAGCTTTCTTT
CDR3aa: CASRPPLLDKRTEAFF

abundance: .
len: 13
j_gene: TRBJ2-7
d_gene: .
v_gene: TRBV7-2
CDR3nt: TGTGCCAGCAGTTTCCGTGCGGCCGCCGAGCAGTACTTC
CDR3aa: CASSFRAAAEQYF

abundance: .
len: 15
j_gene: TRBJ2-7
d_gene: TRBD2
v_gene: TRBV5-4
CDR3nt: TGTGCCAGCAGCTTGGGACTAGCGGGTTCCTACGAGCAGTACTTC
CDR3aa: CASSLGLAGSYEQYF

abundance: .
len: 17
j_gene: TRBJ2-2
d_gene: .
v_gene: TRBV7-7
CDR3nt: TGTGCTAGCAGCACCTTGATGGCTCTCGGGGACACCGGGGAGCTGTTTTTT
CDR3aa: CASSTLMALGDTGELFF

abundance: .
len: 14
j_gene: TRBJ2-7
d_gene: TRBD2
v_gene: TRBV2
CDR3nt: TGTGCCAGGACTAGCGGGAGTAACACCTACGAGCAGTACTTC
CDR3aa: CARTSGSNTYEQYF

abundance: few
len: 15
j_gene: TRBJ1-1
d_gene: .
v_gene: TRBV4-1
CDR3nt: TGCGCCAGCAGCCATATTTCGGACGGGAACACTGAAGCTTTCTTT
CDR3aa: CASSHISDGNTEAFF